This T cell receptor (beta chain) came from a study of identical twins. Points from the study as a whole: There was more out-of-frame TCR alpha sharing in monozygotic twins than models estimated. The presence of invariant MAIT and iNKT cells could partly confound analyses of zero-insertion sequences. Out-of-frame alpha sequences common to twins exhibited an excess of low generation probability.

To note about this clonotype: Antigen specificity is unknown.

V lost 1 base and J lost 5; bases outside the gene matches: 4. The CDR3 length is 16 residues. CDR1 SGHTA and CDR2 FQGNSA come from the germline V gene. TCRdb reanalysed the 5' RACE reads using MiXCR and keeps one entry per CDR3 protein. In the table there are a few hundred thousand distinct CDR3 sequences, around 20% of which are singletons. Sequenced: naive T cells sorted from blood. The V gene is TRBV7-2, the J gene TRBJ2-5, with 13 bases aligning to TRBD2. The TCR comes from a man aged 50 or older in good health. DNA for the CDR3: TGTGCCAGCAGCTTAGAACTAGCGGGGGGGTTGGAGACCCAGTACTTC. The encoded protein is CASSLELAGGLETQYF.